Listed below are T cell receptor beta chains from one sample, sequenced in a study of blood T cell repertoires in COVID-19. Assay: immunoSEQ multiplex PCR; the TCRdb copy retains only in-frame clones and omits some. The sample has more than 95,000 clones, over 65% seen once. The specimen was peripheral blood. These receptors were obtained from a human donor in a cohort sampled during active COVID-19. CDR3s include the opening cysteine and the closing phenylalanine or tryptophan. A D gene is named only where the DNA matches it firmly. The size of a clone is reported for some rows only, either as once, few or many, or as a class for expanded clones.

>TRBJ2-5|TRBD2|NA|TRBV2
CASTDSGGAHETQYF
TGTGCCAGCACCGATAGCGGGGGGGCCCACGAGACCCAGTACTTC
>TRBJ2-3|TRBD2|NA|TRBV18
CASSPGTSGGSTDTQYF
TGTGCCAGCTCACCAGGGACTAGCGGGGGAAGCACAGATACGCAGTATTTT
>TRBJ1-3|NA|NA|TRBV7-9
CASSSYREPGNTIYF
TGTGCCAGCAGCTCCTACAGGGAGCCGGGAAACACCATATATTTT
>TRBJ1-2|TRBD1|NA|TRBV5-1
CASSLEGRQGFGYTF
TGCGCCAGCAGCTTGGAGGGAAGACAGGGATTTGGCTACACCTTC
>TRBJ2-3|NA|NA|TRBV7-2
CASSPPSTDTQYF
TGTGCCAGCAGCCCCCCGAGCACAGATACGCAGTATTTT
>TRBJ2-7|TRBD1|NA|TRBV11-2
CASSLSGTVYEQYF
TGTGCCAGCAGCTTATCCGGGACAGTCTACGAGCAGTACTTC
>TRBJ1-2|NA|NA|TRBV12-3/TRBV12-4
CASSSRELGGYTF
TGTGCCAGCAGCTCTAGGGAGCTCGGTGGCTACACCTTC
>TRBJ2-1|TRBD1|NA|TRBV4-3
CASSQGQGYYNEQFF
TGCGCCAGCAGCCAGGGACAGGGCTACTACAATGAGCAGTTCTTC
>TRBJ1-1|NA|NA|TRBV2
CASRISQGKNTEAFF
TGTGCCAGCAGGATATCCCAGGGAAAGAACACTGAAGCTTTCTTT
>TRBJ1-4|TRBD1|NA|TRBV20-1
CSASPFRTGGSTNEKLFF
TGCAGTGCTAGTCCCTTCCGGACAGGGGGTTCGACTAATGAAAAACTGTTTTTT
>TRBJ1-6|TRBD1|few|TRBV5-6
CASSRFRDRVANSPLHF
TGTGCCAGCAGCCGGTTCCGGGACAGGGTGGCTAATTCACCCCTCCACTTT
>TRBJ2-3|TRBD2|NA|TRBV2
CASSPWAGADTQYF
TGTGCCAGCAGTCCCTGGGCGGGGGCAGATACGCAGTATTTT
>TRBJ2-1|NA|NA|TRBV5-6
CASSLVSLSGDEQFF
TGTGCCAGCAGCTTGGTATCCCTGTCAGGCGATGAGCAGTTCTTC
>TRBJ1-4|TRBD1|NA|TRBV9
CASSADRGVGEKLFF
TGTGCCAGCAGCGCAGACAGGGGAGTTGGGGAAAAACTGTTTTTT
>TRBJ1-2|NA|NA|TRBV7-2
CASSPLSVRGYTF
TGTGCCAGCAGCCCCCTATCCGTTCGGGGCTACACCTTC
>TRBJ2-5|NA|NA|TRBV5-1
CASSLGQPQETQYF
TGCGCCAGCAGCTTGGGACAGCCCCAAGAGACCCAGTACTTC
>TRBJ1-2|TRBD1|NA|TRBV2
CASRATGRGYTF
TGTGCCAGCAGAGCGACAGGGAGGGGCTACACCTTC
>TRBJ1-1|NA|once|TRBV30
CAWLISPYSKTEAFF
TGTGCCTGGTTGATTAGCCCCTATAGTAAGACTGAAGCTTTCTTT